These 17 T cell receptor beta chains share one sample of origin, sequenced in a study of blood T cell repertoires in COVID-19. Profiled with immunoSEQ multiplex PCR; TCRdb holds only in-frame clones, not every one. The data show approximately 45,000 clones, roughly nine tenths seen once. The sequenced material came from peripheral blood. These receptors were collected from a man between 65 and 85 years old with acute or convalescent COVID-19.

The V call is TRBV6-5, the J call TRBJ1-2; no definite D call. Germline CDR1 reads MNHEY; CDR2 reads SVGAGI. Trimming took off 5 bases at V and 7 bases at J, with 17 bases between the two ends. This CDR3 is built from 14 residues. The CDR3 DNA sequence: TGTGCCAGCAGTCCCCGTCGCGGAGGGAGTGGCTACACCTTC. It is translated as CASSPRRGGSGYTF.

This clone was seen a single time. J is TRBJ1-5 and V is TRBV6-5; D is unresolved. Germline CDR1 is MNHEY and CDR2 is SVGAGI. The V and J ends lost 5 bases and 3 bases respectively, with 11 bases between them. CDR3 size: 14 residues. CDR3 sequence: CASSHRGNNQPQHF. The DNA for the CDR3 is TGTGCCAGCAGTCACCGGGGTAACAATCAGCCCCAGCATTTT.

The rearrangement links TRBV13 to TRBJ2-1, with 10 bases that match TRBD1. Germline CDR1 is PRHDT and CDR2 is FYEKMQ (reference sequence). The CDR3 runs 17 residues. Losses at the gene ends were 3 bases for V and 2 bases for J; bases not matched to a gene: 7. The CDR3 spells CASSFSNDRGPYNEQFF. CDR3 coding DNA: TGTGCCAGCAGCTTTTCAAATGACAGGGGGCCCTACAATGAGCAGTTCTTC.

This chain joins TRBV5-1 and TRBJ1-1; D is ambiguous. Between the trimmed V and J ends, which lost 3 bases and 6 bases, there was a span of 12 bases. CDR1 and CDR2 from the germline V gene are SGHRS and YFSETQ. CDR3 size: 13 residues. CDR3 DNA sequence: TGCGCCAGCAGCTCACTGCTTACAGCTGAAGCTTTCTTT. Amino acid sequence: CASSSLLTAEAFF. The full variable domain, with the rest looked up from reference TRBV5-1 and TRBJ1-1, is KAGVTQTPRYLIKTRGQQVTLSCSPISGHRSVSWYQQTPGQGLQFLFEYFSETQRNKGNFPGRFSGRQFSNSRSEMNVSTLELGDSALYLCASSSLLTAEAFFGQGTRLTVV.

The chain uses TRBV7-9 and TRBJ2-7; D gene ambiguous. Germline V gene lookup returns CDR1 SEHNR and CDR2 FQNEAQ (reference sequence). The CDR3 contains 14 residues. Trimming pared 4 bases from V and 2 bases from J, leaving 12 bases between. In nucleotides, the CDR3 is TGTGCCAGCAGCTCCCTAAATCTAGCCTACGAGCAGTACTTC. It yields the protein CASSSLNLAYEQYF.

This clone came up a few times. The genes are TRBV4-3 and TRBJ2-7; 8 nucleotides agree with TRBD2. There are 15 residues in the CDR3. Looked up from germline, CDR1 is LGHNA and CDR2 is YSLEER. V was pared by 6 bases and J by 3 bases, with 10 bases of the junction left unmatched. CDR3 in amino acids: CASRSKRGPNYEQYF. CDR3 in DNA: TGCGCCAGCAGGTCAAAGCGGGGGCCCAACTACGAGCAGTACTTC.

The chain carries TRBV28 and TRBJ1-2; TRBD1 might be the D (6 bases). Germline V gene data show CDR1 as MDHEN and CDR2 as SYDVKM. V lost 4 bases to trimming and J lost 8 bases, with 11 bases between them. This CDR3 spans 12 amino acids. The CDR3 sequence is CASSSQGPGYTF. CDR3 bases: TGTGCCAGCAGTTCACAGGGCCCGGGCTACACCTTC.

This sequence joins TRBV6-2 or TRBV6-3 and TRBJ2-7, with D uncertain. Per the germline V gene, CDR1 is MNHEY and CDR2 is SVGEGT. V dropped 2 bases and J dropped 0 bases, with 8 bases sitting between them. CDR3 length equals 14 residues. Here the CDR3 reads CASSYTSASYEQYF. The CDR3 region has the DNA TGTGCCAGCAGTTACACCAGCGCCTCCTACGAGCAGTACTTC.

This clone was counted a few times. This rearrangement joins TRBV11-2 to TRBJ2-2; the D gene is possibly TRBD2 (5 bases). Trimming shortened V by 2 bases and J by 5 bases, and 6 bases separated the two germline ends. Germline V gives CDR1 SGHAT, CDR2 FQNNGV. The CDR3 runs to 13 residues. The CDR3 loop reads CASSLTGTGELFF. The CDR3 region has the DNA TGTGCCAGCAGCTTAACGGGGACCGGGGAGCTGTTTTTT.

J is TRBJ2-3 and V is TRBV6-5, with D possibly being TRBD2 (9 bases). Germline CDR1 MNHEY, CDR2 SVGAGI. V was pared by 6 bases and J by 5 bases, with 18 bases between. The CDR3 sequence is 15 residues long. The CDR3 spells CASSDLAGTGDTQYF. CDR3 bases: TGTGCCAGCAGCGACCTAGCGGGGACAGGAGATACGCAGTATTTT.

V usage is TRBV5-6 and J usage is TRBJ1-1; D possibly corresponds to TRBD1 (6 bases). CDR1 and CDR2 from the germline V gene are SGHDT and YYEEEE. There are 13 residues in the CDR3. V was trimmed by 7 bases and J by 1 base, leaving 11 bases between them. The chain's CDR3 is CASLIQGNTEAFF. The DNA for the CDR3 is TGTGCCAGCCTGATACAGGGGAACACTGAAGCTTTCTTT.

The rearrangement uses TRBV18 and TRBJ1-1, with 7 bases fitting TRBD1. Per the germline V gene, CDR1 is KGHSH and CDR2 is LQKENI. The CDR3 is 13 amino acids. Germline trimming cut 4 bases from V and 7 bases from J; bases unmatched to any gene: 6. The CDR3 DNA follows: TGTGCCAGCTCACAGGGGGCGTACATTGAAGCTTTCTTT. Translation: CASSQGAYIEAFF.

This clone was seen once. The genes are TRBV19 and TRBJ2-5; TRBD1 aligns across 7 bases. The CDR3 is made up of 13 amino acids. Trimming at V came to 5 bases and at J to 4 bases, leaving 4 bases not matched to a gene. In germline, CDR1 is LNHDA, CDR2 SQIVND (reference sequence). CDR3 amino acids: CASSRRTGETQYF. CDR3 sequence (DNA): TGTGCCAGTAGTCGTCGGACAGGAGAGACCCAGTACTTC.

The CDR3 sequence: CASSPHGAGSSYNEQFF. The CDR3, as DNA: TGTGCCAGCAGCCCCCATGGGGCGGGAAGCTCCTACAATGAGCAGTTCTTC. The chain uses TRBV7-8 and TRBJ2-1; tentatively, D is TRBD2 (6 bases). Germline lookup yields CDR1 SGHVS and CDR2 FQNEAQ. This CDR3 is built from 17 residues. Trimming removed 5 bases from V and 0 bases from J, with 17 bases in between.

The V and J genes are TRBV6-2 or TRBV6-3 and TRBJ1-1, with D hard to call. V was trimmed by 2 bases and J by 2 bases, leaving 15 bases between them. The CDR3 sequence is 16 residues long. Germline CDR1 is MNHEY and CDR2 is SVGEGT. CDR3 sequence (DNA): TGTGCCAGCAGTTACGCCTCCGAGGGCTTAAACACTGAAGCTTTCTTT. Its translation is CASSYASEGLNTEAFF.

Worth noting for this clone: One junction end disagrees with the germline gene, perhaps due to a read error. The rearrangement joins TRBV18 to TRBJ1-1; D possibly corresponds to TRBD1 (6 bases). The CDR3 spans 15 residues. Germline loops: CDR1 KGHSH, CDR2 LQKENI. Here the CDR3 DNA reads TGTGCCAGCTCCCCACGAGGGACACAGAACACTGAAGCTTTCTTT. Its protein product is CASSPRGTQNTEAFF.

This CDR3 is CASSLSSGELDEQYF. The CDR3 DNA reads as TGCGCCAGCAGCTTGTCTTCAGGGGAACTCGACGAGCAGTACTTC. The rearrangement links TRBV5-1 to TRBJ2-7; D is perhaps TRBD1 (6 bases). CDR1 SGHRS and CDR2 YFSETQ come from the germline V gene. The V gene lost 1 base and the J gene lost 5 bases, with 16 bases spanning the gap. CDR3 size: 15 residues. The full variable domain, in which reference TRBV5-1 and TRBJ2-7 provide the parts outside the CDR3, is KAGVTQTPRYLIKTRGQQVTLSCSPISGHRSVSWYQQTPGQGLQFLFEYFSETQRNKGNFPGRFSGRQFSNSRSEMNVSTLELGDSALYLCASSLSSGELDEQYFGPGTRLTVT.